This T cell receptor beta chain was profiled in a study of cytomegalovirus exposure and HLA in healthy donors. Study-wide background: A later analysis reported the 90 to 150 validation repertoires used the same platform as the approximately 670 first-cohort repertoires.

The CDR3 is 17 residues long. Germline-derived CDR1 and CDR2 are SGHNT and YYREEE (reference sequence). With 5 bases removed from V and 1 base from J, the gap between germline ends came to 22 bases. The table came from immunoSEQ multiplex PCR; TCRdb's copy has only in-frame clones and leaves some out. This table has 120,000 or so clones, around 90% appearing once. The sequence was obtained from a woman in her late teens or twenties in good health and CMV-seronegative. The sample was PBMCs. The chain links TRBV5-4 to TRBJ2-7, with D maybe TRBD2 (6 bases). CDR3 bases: TGTGCCAGCAGGCCTGCTACCGGTCGGGGGAAATCCTACGAGCAGTACTTC. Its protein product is CASRPATGRGKSYEQYF.